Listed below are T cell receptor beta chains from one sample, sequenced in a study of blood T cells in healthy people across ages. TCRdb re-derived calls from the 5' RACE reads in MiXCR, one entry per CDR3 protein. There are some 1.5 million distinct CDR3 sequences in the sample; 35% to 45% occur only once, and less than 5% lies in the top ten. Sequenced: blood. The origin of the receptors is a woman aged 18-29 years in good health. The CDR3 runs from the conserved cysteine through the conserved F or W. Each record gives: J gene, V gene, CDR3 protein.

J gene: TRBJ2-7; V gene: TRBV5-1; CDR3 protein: CASSLADVWDEQYF
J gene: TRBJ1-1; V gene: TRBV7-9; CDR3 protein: CASSPPAPGRNTEAFF
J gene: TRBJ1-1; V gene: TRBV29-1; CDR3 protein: CSVVWVEAFF
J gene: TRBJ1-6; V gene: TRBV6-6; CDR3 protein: CASSYSSAGSNSPLHF
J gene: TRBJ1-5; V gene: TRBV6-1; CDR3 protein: CASSEALGNQPQHF
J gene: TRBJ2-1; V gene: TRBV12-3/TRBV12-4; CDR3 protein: CASSEPYSNHNEQFF
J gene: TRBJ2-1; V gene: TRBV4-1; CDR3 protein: CASRTSGTAYNEQFF
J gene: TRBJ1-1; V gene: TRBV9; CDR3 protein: CASSPRRGRNTEAFF
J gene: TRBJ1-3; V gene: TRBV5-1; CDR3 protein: CASKGDASGNTIYF
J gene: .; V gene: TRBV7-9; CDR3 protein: CASSLGLAGGPKNEQYF
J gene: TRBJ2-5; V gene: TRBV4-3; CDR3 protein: CASSQDLATGAYNEQYF
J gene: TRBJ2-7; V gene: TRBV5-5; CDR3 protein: CASSITGPSYEQYF
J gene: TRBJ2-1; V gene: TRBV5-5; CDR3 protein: CASSSQSGGLPYNEQFF
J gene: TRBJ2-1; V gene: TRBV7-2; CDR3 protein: CASSLRGGSLRGSSYNEQFF
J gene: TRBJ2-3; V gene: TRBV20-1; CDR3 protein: CSALLAGLGDTQYF
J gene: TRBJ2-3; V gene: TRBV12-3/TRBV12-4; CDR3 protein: CASSFGGGDTDTQYF
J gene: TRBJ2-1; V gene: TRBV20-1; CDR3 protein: CSARDARLADSFYNEQFF
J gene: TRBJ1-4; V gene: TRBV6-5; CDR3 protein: CASSYSPNRHSNEKLFF
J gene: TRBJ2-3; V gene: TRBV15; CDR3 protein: CATSRDQWTADTQYF
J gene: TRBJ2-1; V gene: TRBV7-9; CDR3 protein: CASSSRAYEQFF
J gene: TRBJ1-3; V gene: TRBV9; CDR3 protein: CASSVEGTTGNTIYF
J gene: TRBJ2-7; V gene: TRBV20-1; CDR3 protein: CSAPGTASISYEQYF
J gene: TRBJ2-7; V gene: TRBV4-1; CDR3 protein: CASSHAGVAYEQYF
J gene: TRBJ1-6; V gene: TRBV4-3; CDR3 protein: CASSQVVPGQFSYNSPLHF
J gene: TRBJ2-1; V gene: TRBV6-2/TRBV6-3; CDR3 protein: CASSYRTSGEYNEQFF
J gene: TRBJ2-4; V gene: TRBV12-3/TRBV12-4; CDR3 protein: CASSPTDLGGEQYF
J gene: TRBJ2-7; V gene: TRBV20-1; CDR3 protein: CSASFEGSSYEQYF
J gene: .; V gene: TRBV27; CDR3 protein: CASSFDGHEQYF
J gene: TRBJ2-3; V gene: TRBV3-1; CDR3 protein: CASSPIGLAVTDTQYF
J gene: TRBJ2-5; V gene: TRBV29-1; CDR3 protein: CSAQADNQETQYF
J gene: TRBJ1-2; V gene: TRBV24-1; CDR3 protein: CATSDSRSGRYGYTF
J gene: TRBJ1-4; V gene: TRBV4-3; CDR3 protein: CASSQGTEATNEKLFF
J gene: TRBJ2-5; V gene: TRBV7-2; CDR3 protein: CASSPRRAQETQYF
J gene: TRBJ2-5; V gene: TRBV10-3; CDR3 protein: CAISAQLGGRLETQYF
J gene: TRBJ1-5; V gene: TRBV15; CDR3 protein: CATSGTGNNQPQHF
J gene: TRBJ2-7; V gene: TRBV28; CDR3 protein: CASSLPGALSYEQYF
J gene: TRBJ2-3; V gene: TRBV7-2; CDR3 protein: CASSPAGTSGRFASQYF
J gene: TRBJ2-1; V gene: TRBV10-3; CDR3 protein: CAIGQGGSYNEQFF
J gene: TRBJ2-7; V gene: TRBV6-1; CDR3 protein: CASSVGDRSFEQYF
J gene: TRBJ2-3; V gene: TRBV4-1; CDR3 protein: CASSQGVFGRGRGGSTDTQYF
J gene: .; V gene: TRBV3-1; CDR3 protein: CASSQPAGLAGVSEQYF
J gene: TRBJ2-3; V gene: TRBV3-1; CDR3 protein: CTSSLNSPSTDTQYF